This T cell receptor beta chain was recovered during a study of cytomegalovirus exposure and HLA in healthy donors. Study background: Genotyping showed roughly 77% of roughly 390 donors falling in the Caucasian-associated ancestry cluster.

The study ran its PCR with 60 Vbeta and 13 Jbeta primers. Profiled with immunoSEQ multiplex PCR; TCRdb holds only in-frame clones, not every one. The sample carries tens of thousands of clones, around two thirds recorded once. Deletions cut 2 bases from V and 4 bases from J, with 10 bases between. The CDR3 consists of 14 residues. The germline V gene has CDR1 SGHAT and CDR2 FQDESV (reference sequence). Turning to this clone: Its specificity is unknown.

Study-level points and caveats: Several of the most significant clusters appeared linked to common viral pathogens, based on a later analysis. TCR beta chains associated with HLA were, in a later analysis, more clonally expanded than equally common others.

This receptor was taken from a woman in her forties or fifties in good health and CMV-seropositive. The sample consisted of PBMCs. The rearrangement joins TRBV11-1 to TRBJ2-3, with a possible D match to TRBD1 (6 bases). CDR3 region: CASSLIKGADTQYF. The CDR3 DNA reads as TGTGCCAGCAGCTTAATCAAGGGGGCAGATACGCAGTATTTT.